This T cell receptor beta chain derives from a study of Graves' ophthalmopathy and Graves' hyperthyroidism. The TCR beta CDR3 regions underwent amplification from RNA transcripts. HTBI primers primed a first-round RT-PCR, and a second-round multiplex PCR followed. One entry per CDR3 protein, called by TCRdb with MiXCR from the multiplex PCR reads. Seen here are roughly 420,000 distinct CDR3 sequences, 21% observed once, and the top ten hold approximately 3%. This clonotype was detected many times. No ophthalmopathy within 18 months of follow-up signified stable hyperthyroidism. A roughly 9.7 ml volume of fresh peripheral blood provided the PBMCs. This CDR3 is built from 12 residues. The germline V and J ends were trimmed by 6 bases and 6 bases, with 8 bases remaining between them. Per germline, CDR1 LNHDA and CDR2 SQIVND (reference sequence).

The receptor was derived from a young woman with stable Graves' hyperthyroidism. The chain has TRBV19 and TRBJ2-2; no definite D call. Sequencing used peripheral blood. CDR3 sequence reads: CASSHSAGELFF. The CDR3 DNA sequence: TGTGCCAGTAGCCACTCAGCCGGGGAGCTGTTTTTT. The entire variable domain, with the rest obtained from reference TRBV19 and TRBJ2-2, is as follows: DGGITQSPKYLFRKEGQNVTLSCEQNLNHDAMYWYRQDPGQGLRLIYYSQIVNDFQKGDIAEGYSVSREKKESFPLTVTSAQKNPTAFYLCASSHSAGELFFGEGSRLTVL.